These 28 T cell receptor beta chains share one sample of origin, sequenced in a study of cytomegalovirus exposure and HLA in healthy donors. A multiplex PCR was run with 60 Vbeta primers and 13 Jbeta primers. Some clones are missing from TCRdb's copy, which holds only in-frame ones; the method was immunoSEQ multiplex PCR. The repertoire consists of 150,000 to 200,000 clones, with 62% occurring once and the leading ten covering over 2.5%. The sample comprised PBMCs. The receptors originated from a man aged 35 to 55 in good health and CMV-seronegative.

The gene calls are TRBV6-6 and TRBJ1-1; D is unclear. Trimming took 6 bases from V and 1 from J, leaving 6 bases between them. The CDR3 consists of 12 residues. Germline V gives CDR1 MNHNY, CDR2 SVGAGI (reference sequence). The CDR3 here is CASSPGNTEAFF. The CDR3 nucleotides are TGTGCCAGCAGCCCGGGGAACACTGAAGCTTTCTTT.

The chain has TRBV11-2 and TRBJ2-1, with D possibly matching TRBD1 (5 bases). The CDR3 totals 13 residues. Trimming shortened V by 1 base and J by 12 bases, and 13 bases separated the two germline ends. Per the germline V gene, CDR1 is SGHAT and CDR2 is FQNNGV. In nucleotides, the CDR3 is TGTGCCAGCAGCTTAGGCAGGGCGGAAGTGCAGTTCTTC. Translation: CASSLGRAEVQFF.

This clone was picked up one time. CDR3 residues: CASSGTWREQPQHF. CDR3 coding DNA: TGTGCCAGCAGTGGCACATGGAGGGAGCAGCCCCAGCATTTT. The rearrangement links TRBV6-1 to TRBJ1-5; no clear D gene. V was trimmed by 4 bases and J by 7 bases, leaving 14 bases between them. Germline CDR1 and CDR2: MNHNS and SASEGT. The CDR3 totals 14 residues.

The table lists this clone with a few counts. The chain recombines TRBV29-1 with TRBJ1-3, with TRBD1 identical over 9 bases. In germline, CDR1 is SQVTM, CDR2 ANQGSEA. Unmatched junction bases numbered 0, after V lost 4 bases and J lost 2 bases. This CDR3 is built from 13 residues. The CDR3 region has the DNA TGCAGCGTTGGGGACAGGGCTGGAAACACCATATATTTT. It is translated as CSVGDRAGNTIYF. The full variable domain, with the rest looked up from reference TRBV29-1 and TRBJ1-3, is SAVISQKPSRDICQRGTSLTIQCQVDSQVTMMFWYRQQPGQSLTLIATANQGSEATYESGFVIDKFPISRPNLTFSTLTVSNMSPEDSSIYLCSVGDRAGNTIYFGEGSWLTVV.

The DNA of the CDR3 is TGTGCCAGCAGTGAGAGCAGGGTTCCCCGAGAGACCCAGTACTTC. Its translation is CASSESRVPRETQYF. This rearrangement joins TRBV6-4 to TRBJ2-5, with D possibly TRBD1 on 5 matching bases. V lost 3 bases to trimming and J lost 4 bases, with 15 bases between them. CDR1 is MRHNA and CDR2 is SNTAGT in the germline V gene. CDR3 size: 15 residues.

The chain employs TRBV7-2 and TRBJ2-7, with 7 bases that match TRBD2. Trimming took 5 bases from V and 3 from J; bases not matched to a gene: 10. The CDR3 sequence is 15 residues long. Germline values: CDR1 SGHTA, CDR2 FQGNSA. The CDR3 coding sequence is TGTGCCAGCAGCCTAGAACTAGCGCCCCGCTACGAGCAGTACTTC. Its translation: CASSLELAPRYEQYF.

CDR3 protein: CASRSPRSDEKLFF. DNA of the CDR3: TGTGCCAGTAGATCGCCCCGGTCGGATGAAAAACTGTTTTTT. The chain combines TRBV19 with TRBJ1-4; D not resolved. The CDR3 runs to 14 residues. The germline gives CDR1 LNHDA, CDR2 SQIVND (reference sequence). Trimming took 6 bases from V and 6 from J, leaving 14 bases between them.

The V gene is TRBV21-1, the J gene TRBJ2-7; the table's TRBD2 call for D was not verified on the DNA. TRBV21-1 is given as a pseudogene. The CDR3 sequence is 11 residues long. Written as DNA, the CDR3 is TGTGCCAGCAGCCCTACTTTGGAGCAGTACTTC. Its translation: CASSPTLEQYF.

There are a few counts of this clone. This rearrangement joins TRBV27 to TRBJ1-6, with 7 bases aligning to TRBD1. Germline V gene data show CDR1 as MNHEY and CDR2 as SMNVEV (reference sequence). The CDR3 is 16 amino acids. V dropped 2 bases and J dropped 4; count of bases not matched to a gene: 5. The CDR3 sequence is CASSLKGQTYNSPLHF. In DNA form, the CDR3 reads TGTGCCAGCAGTTTAAAGGGACAGACGTATAATTCACCCCTCCACTTT.

The rearrangement joins TRBV6-5 to TRBJ2-7; TRBD1 agrees at 7 bases. In germline, CDR1 is MNHEY, CDR2 SVGAGI. V lost 4 bases and J lost 3; bases outside the gene matches: 12. This CDR3 region has 16 residues. DNA for the CDR3: TGTGCCAGCAGTTGGGGGCCCGACAGGGAATACTACGAGCAGTACTTC. Protein product: CASSWGPDREYYEQYF.

The CDR3 DNA reads as TGTGCCAGCAGCTTAGGGCTCACAGTCACACACACAGATACGCAGTATTTT. Protein product: CASSLGLTVTHTDTQYF. The chain carries TRBV7-8 and TRBJ2-3, with D hard to call. The CDR3 consists of 17 residues. CDR1 SGHVS and CDR2 FQNEAQ come from the germline V gene. V lost 1 base and J 2 bases, leaving 16 bases between the germline ends.

This chain uses TRBV7-5 with TRBJ1-2. TRBV7-5 is a recognized pseudogene. This CDR3 spans 14 amino acids. The CDR3 spells CARKWLRGGDGYTF. CDR3 DNA sequence: TGTGCCAGAAAATGGCTTCGGGGGGGCGATGGCTACACCTTC.

The J gene is TRBJ2-7, the V gene TRBV9; D is possibly TRBD2 (6 bases). V lost 3 bases to trimming and J lost 0 bases, with 10 bases between them. Germline CDR1 and CDR2: SGDLS and YYNGEE. This CDR3 has 14 residues. The CDR3 nucleotides read TGTGCCAGCAGCGGGGACTCGAGCTCCTACGAGCAGTACTTC. Translation gives CASSGDSSSYEQYF. The full variable domain, in which reference TRBV9 and TRBJ2-7 provide the parts outside the CDR3, is DSGVTQTPKHLITATGQRVTLRCSPRSGDLSVYWYQQSLDQGLQFLIQYYNGEERAKGNILERFSAQQFPDLHSELNLSSLELGDSALYFCASSGDSSSYEQYFGPGTRLTVT.

The chain employs TRBV12-5 and TRBJ1-3, with TRBD1 matching over 8 bases. The CDR3 totals 16 residues. Germline loops: CDR1 LGHNT, CDR2 FRNRAP. The trim removed 6 bases at V and 0 bases at J, leaving 7 bases unmatched. This CDR3 reads CASGLGQGNSGNTIYF. The CDR3 bases are TGTGCTAGTGGCCTCGGACAGGGAAACTCTGGAAACACCATATATTTT.

This chain connects TRBV9 to TRBJ2-5; perhaps TRBD1 as D (6 bases). Per the germline V gene, CDR1 is SGDLS and CDR2 is YYNGEE. With 0 bases removed from V and 11 bases from J, the gap between germline ends came to 20 bases. The CDR3 is made up of 15 amino acids. The CDR3, as DNA: TGTGCCAGCAGCGTAGGTGATAACAGGGTAACGGGGCAGTACTTC. Residues: CASSVGDNRVTGQYF. Filled out from reference TRBV9 and TRBJ2-5, the complete variable domain reads DSGVTQTPKHLITATGQRVTLRCSPRSGDLSVYWYQQSLDQGLQFLIQYYNGEERAKGNILERFSAQQFPDLHSELNLSSLELGDSALYFCASSVGDNRVTGQYFGPGTRLLVL.

The chain recombines TRBV19 with TRBJ2-7; 9 bases are shared with TRBD1. Losses at the gene ends were 4 bases for V and 5 bases for J; bases not matched to a gene: 6. Germline V gene lookup returns CDR1 LNHDA and CDR2 SQIVND (reference sequence). The CDR3 length is 14 residues. The CDR3 region is CASSTGQGRDEQYF. In DNA, the CDR3 is TGTGCCAGTAGTACCGGACAGGGGCGGGACGAGCAGTACTTC.

The V gene is TRBV5-6, the J gene TRBJ2-1, with TRBD2 identical over 13 bases. This CDR3 spans 16 amino acids. V lost 0 bases to trimming and J lost 7 bases; unmatched junction nucleotides: 4. Germline assignment: CDR1 SGHDT and CDR2 YYEEEE. DNA of the CDR3: TGTGCCAGCAGCTTGGTTCGGACTAGCGGGGGAAATGAGCAGTTCTTC. Protein: CASSLVRTSGGNEQFF.

This clone was seen only a few times. This chain connects TRBV25-1 to TRBJ2-7; 9 bases align to TRBD1. Germline V gene sequence: CDR1 MGHDK, CDR2 SYGVNS. The CDR3 loop spans 14 amino acids. After removal of 8 bases from V and 6 bases from J, the junction contained 11 bases not matched to a gene. DNA for the CDR3: TGTGCCAGCGTAGGCCCGGGACAGGGCTCCGAGCAGTACTTC. Protein product: CASVGPGQGSEQYF.

The chain employs TRBV27 and TRBJ2-1; 10 bases align to TRBD1. Trimming cost V 2 bases and J 7 bases; bases outside gene matches: 5. CDR1 MNHEY and CDR2 SMNVEV come from the germline V gene (reference sequence). This CDR3 has 15 amino acids. The CDR3 is CASSLARTGGNEQFF. In DNA, the CDR3 is TGTGCCAGCAGTTTAGCCCGGACAGGGGGGAATGAGCAGTTCTTC.

This chain joins TRBV10-3 and TRBJ2-7; 7 nucleotides line up with TRBD1. Germline values: CDR1 ENHRY, CDR2 SYGVKD. V lost 10 bases to trimming and J lost 4 bases; unmatched junction nucleotides: 1. There are 10 residues in the CDR3. The CDR3 bases are TGTGCCACGACAGGGTACGAGCAGTACTTC. This encodes CATTGYEQYF.

This sequence joins TRBV5-1 and TRBJ2-7; the match to TRBD2 covers 7 bases. After removal of 1 base from V and 5 bases from J, the junction contained 6 bases not matched to a gene. From germline, CDR1 is SGHRS and CDR2 YFSETQ. This CDR3 has 14 residues. Here the CDR3 DNA reads TGCGCCAGCAGCTTGTTCAGGGCGGGAGACGAGCAGTACTTC. As protein: CASSLFRAGDEQYF.

This chain joins TRBV7-8 and TRBJ2-3; no clear D. The germline V and J ends were trimmed by 3 bases and 6 bases, with 10 bases remaining between them. Germline-derived CDR1 and CDR2 are SGHVS and FQNEAQ. This CDR3 is 13 amino acids long. The CDR3 is CASSFDAGDTQYF. CDR3 DNA sequence: TGTGCCAGCAGCTTTGACGCCGGGGATACGCAGTATTTT.

The chain recombines TRBV15 with TRBJ1-2; 7 bases are shared with TRBD1. This CDR3 contains 15 residues. Germline loops: CDR1 LNHNV, CDR2 YYDKDF (reference sequence). Trimming cost V 4 bases and J 8 bases; bases outside gene matches: 13. CDR3 nucleotide sequence: TGTGCCACCAGCATAGGGCTACGACAGGGTCAAGGCTACACCTTC. Translating gives CATSIGLRQGQGYTF.

This clone has a handful of counts. The genes are TRBV5-1 and TRBJ2-2; 8 nucleotides match TRBD2. This CDR3 has 16 residues. Per the germline V gene, CDR1 is SGHRS and CDR2 is YFSETQ. V trimming: 3 bases; J trimming: 2 bases; junction bases outside the gene matches: 6. The CDR3 sequence is CASSSVAGTNTGELFF. Written as DNA, the CDR3 is TGCGCCAGCAGCTCAGTAGCGGGGACAAACACCGGGGAGCTGTTTTTT.

This clone was recorded a few times. The V and J genes are TRBV6-6 and TRBJ2-3; 7 bases align to TRBD2. The CDR3 is 13 amino acids. V dropped 8 bases and J dropped 3; count of bases not matched to a gene: 5. Germline V CDR1 and CDR2: MNHNY, SVGAGI (reference sequence). The CDR3 DNA is TGTGCCAGCGAGCGGGAAGGGACAGATACGCAGTATTTT. Its protein product is CASEREGTDTQYF.

V gene TRBV7-8 combines with J gene TRBJ2-7, with 9 bases that match TRBD2. The trim removed 4 bases at V and 4 bases at J, leaving 14 bases unmatched. The CDR3 covers 17 residues. Germline V CDR1 and CDR2: SGHVS, FQNEAQ. The CDR3 DNA is TGTGCCAGCAGCTCCCTGCGTAGCGGGAGCACGAGGTACGAGCAGTACTTC. Protein: CASSSLRSGSTRYEQYF. Using reference TRBV7-8 and TRBJ2-7 for the parts outside the CDR3, the full variable domain is GAGVSQSPRYKVAKRGQDVALRCDPISGHVSLFWYQQALGQGPEFLTYFQNEAQLDKSGLPSDRFFAERPEGSVSTLKIQRTQQEDSAVYLCASSSLRSGSTRYEQYFGPGTRLTVT.

The gene calls are TRBV5-1 and TRBJ1-1, with TRBD1 as a possible D gene (5 bases). Looked up from germline, CDR1 is SGHRS and CDR2 is YFSETQ. This CDR3 is built from 15 residues. V dropped 5 bases and J dropped 12 bases, with 26 bases sitting between them. This chain's CDR3 is CASRFQLQGSARTFF. In DNA, the CDR3 is TGCGCCAGCAGATTTCAGCTCCAGGGTTCTGCGAGGACTTTCTTT.

The rearrangement joins TRBV5-1 to TRBJ2-7; TRBD2 matches 7 bases. Germline V gene data show CDR1 as SGHRS and CDR2 as YFSETQ. CDR3 length: 13 amino acids. With 5 bases clipped from V and 6 bases from J, the junction kept 8 bases outside the gene matches. The CDR3 sequence is CASSEGRVGEQYF. CDR3 sequence (DNA): TGCGCCAGCAGTGAGGGGAGGGTAGGCGAGCAGTACTTC.